The 22 T cell receptor beta chains in this list originate from one sample, sequenced in a study of T cells in Graves' hyperthyroidism and ophthalmopathy. RNA transcripts provided the source from which TCR beta CDR3 regions were amplified. When the TCR CDR3 underwent first-round RT-PCR, the HTBI primer set was used. TCRdb called the multiplex PCR reads again in MiXCR, with one record for every CDR3 protein. This table has over 700,000 distinct CDR3 sequences, 35% appearing once. The source material was blood. These receptors were obtained from a woman between 40 and 50 years old with Graves' hyperthyroidism.

This clonotype appeared many times. J is TRBJ2-7 and V is TRBV9; 9 nucleotides align to TRBD2. The CDR3 is 15 amino acids. Germline V gene data show CDR1 as SGDLS and CDR2 as YYNGEE. V shed 0 bases and J 3 bases; nucleotides not matched to a gene: 4. The CDR3 DNA follows: TGTGCCAGCAGCGTAGGCGCTAGCGGGGACTACGAGCAGTACTTC. It encodes CASSVGASGDYEQYF. The full variable domain, with the rest looked up from reference TRBV9 and TRBJ2-7, is DSGVTQTPKHLITATGQRVTLRCSPRSGDLSVYWYQQSLDQGLQFLIQYYNGEERAKGNILERFSAQQFPDLHSELNLSSLELGDSALYFCASSVGASGDYEQYFGPGTRLTVT.

Only a few counts were recorded for this clonotype. The gene calls are TRBV2 and TRBJ2-7; D remains ambiguous. The CDR3 loop spans 12 amino acids. V was cut by 4 bases and J by 2 bases, with 6 bases left in between. Germline V gene sequence: CDR1 SNHLY, CDR2 FYNNEI. The CDR3 spells CASSGVAYEQYF. CDR3 DNA: TGTGCCAGCAGTGGGGTGGCCTACGAGCAGTACTTC.

About this clonotype: Lacking the conserved final phenylalanine or tryptophan, this CDR3 likely reflects a read error. No DNA is shown, since the ends of the CDR3 on it are uncertain; the CDR3 is the one TCRdb lists. The gene calls are TRBV7-9 and TRBJ2-7; the table assigns TRBD2, which was not confirmed against the DNA. The germline V gene encodes CDR1 SEHNR and CDR2 FQNEAQ (reference sequence). Inclusive of both ends, the CDR3 amounts to 15 amino acids. CDR3 loop: CASSFYICSAIGLAG.

This clonotype was seen more than once but under ten times. The genes are TRBV28 and TRBJ1-2; possibly TRBD1 for D (5 bases). CDR3 length: 14 residues. CDR1 is MDHEN and CDR2 is SYDVKM in the germline V gene. V lost 2 bases and J lost 6, with 13 bases in between. The CDR3 region is CASSLQGGANGYTF. The CDR3 DNA reads TGTGCCAGCAGTTTACAGGGAGGCGCGAATGGCTACACCTTC.

The V call is TRBV28, the J call TRBJ2-7; TRBD2 is a possible D gene (5 bases). Trimming shortened V by 8 bases and J by 2 bases, and 13 bases separated the two germline ends. The CDR3 extends over 13 amino acids. Germline lookup yields CDR1 MDHEN and CDR2 SYDVKM. CDR3 sequence: CASLGLTTYEQYF. The DNA of the CDR3 is TGTGCCAGCCTAGGACTGACTACCTACGAGCAGTACTTC.

The chain is built from TRBV5-6 and TRBJ2-7; unclear D gene. Germline V gene lookup returns CDR1 SGHDT and CDR2 YYEEEE. V was trimmed by 0 bases and J by 4 bases, leaving 8 bases between them. There are 13 residues in the CDR3. CDR3 protein: CASSLGQQYEQYF. CDR3 bases: TGTGCCAGCAGCTTGGGCCAGCAATACGAGCAGTACTTC.

This sequence joins TRBV7-8 and TRBJ1-1; D gene ambiguous. The CDR3 contains 13 residues. Germline CDR1 SGHVS, CDR2 FQNEAQ. V was cut by 5 bases and J by 5 bases, with 12 bases left in between. CDR3 region: CASSPFISTEAFF. CDR3 bases: TGTGCCAGCAGCCCCTTTATTTCGACTGAAGCTTTCTTT.

This clonotype has just a few counts. The rearrangement links TRBV7-9 to TRBJ2-7; D is possibly TRBD2 (7 bases). CDR1 and CDR2 (germline): SEHNR, FQNEAQ (reference sequence). This CDR3 has 15 amino acids. V dropped 5 bases and J dropped 2 bases, with 16 bases sitting between them. CDR3 region: CASSQGSGGTYEQYF. The CDR3 nucleotides are TGTGCCAGCAGCCAAGGTTCGGGGGGCACCTACGAGCAGTACTTC.

The V gene is TRBV7-3, the J gene TRBJ2-3, with D perhaps TRBD2 (6 bases). With 4 bases removed from V and 4 bases from J, the gap between germline ends came to 15 bases. This CDR3 has 15 residues. Germline assignment: CDR1 SGHTA and CDR2 FQGTGA. CDR3 DNA sequence: TGTGCCAGCAGCTCCATGGGACTCTCGGCAGATACGCAGTATTTT. Translated, it gives CASSSMGLSADTQYF.

This chain uses TRBV6-2 or TRBV6-3 with TRBJ1-1; TRBD1 might be the D (5 bases). Germline values: CDR1 MNHEY, CDR2 SVGEGT. Trimming stripped 5 bases from V and 1 base from J, with 14 bases between. The CDR3 spans 15 residues. The CDR3 DNA reads as TGTGCCAGCAGTACGCTTGGGGCCGGGAACACTGAAGCTTTCTTT. Its protein product is CASSTLGAGNTEAFF.

The V call is TRBV28, the J call TRBJ2-5; 9 bases map to TRBD1. V shed 5 bases, J shed 4 bases, and the junction held 8 bases outside the gene matches. Germline values: CDR1 MDHEN, CDR2 SYDVKM. CDR3 size: 15 residues. This chain's CDR3 is CASSLWGQGIETQYF. For the CDR3, the DNA is TGTGCCAGCAGTCTTTGGGGACAGGGTATAGAGACCCAGTACTTC.

This clonotype came up many times. The rearrangement links TRBV20-1 to TRBJ1-1; 9 bases align to TRBD1. Trimming cost V 0 bases and J 4 bases; bases outside gene matches: 6. Per the germline V gene, CDR1 is DFQATT and CDR2 is SNEGSKA (reference sequence). The CDR3 covers 15 residues. CDR3 in DNA: TGCAGTGCTAGAGATCTGGGACAGGGAGCCACTGAAGCTTTCTTT. It specifies CSARDLGQGATEAFF.

This clonotype was seen more than once but under ten times. The chain links TRBV6-5 to TRBJ1-5; D ambiguous. CDR1 MNHEY and CDR2 SVGAGI come from the germline V gene. Between the trimmed V and J ends, which lost 0 bases and 7 bases, there was a span of 10 bases. The CDR3 totals 14 residues. CDR3 region: CASSYSISIQPQHF. The CDR3 DNA sequence: TGTGCCAGCAGTTACTCGATTAGTATCCAGCCCCAGCATTTT.

The rearrangement uses TRBV7-9 and TRBJ2-5, with 14 bases that match TRBD2. The V segment lost 8 bases and the J segment 5 bases; nucleotides outside the gene matches: 7. The CDR3 covers 15 residues. Per germline, CDR1 SEHNR and CDR2 FQNEAQ (reference sequence). CDR3 residues: CASGTSGGRRETQYF. The CDR3 coding sequence is TGTGCCAGCGGGACTAGCGGGGGAAGGCGTGAGACCCAGTACTTC. Based on the CDR3 plus reference TRBV7-9 and TRBJ2-5, the full variable domain is DTGVSQNPRHKITKRGQNVTFRCDPISEHNRLYWYRQTLGQGPEFLTYFQNEAQLEKSRLLSDRFSAERPKGSFSTLEIQRTEQGDSAMYLCASGTSGGRRETQYFGPGTRLLVL.

V is TRBV7-2 and J is TRBJ1-1, with 10 bases aligning to TRBD1. Unmatched junction bases numbered 4, after V lost 2 bases and J lost 1 base. This CDR3 is 16 amino acids long. Germline CDR1 and CDR2: SGHTA and FQGNSA. The CDR3 spells CASSLPWTGGNTEAFF. In nucleotides, the CDR3 is TGTGCCAGCAGCTTACCTTGGACAGGGGGGAACACTGAAGCTTTCTTT.

This clonotype was detected ten times or more. This sequence joins TRBV19 and TRBJ1-2; 8 nucleotides align to TRBD1. With V trimmed by 5 bases and J by 7 bases, 3 bases remained unmatched. This CDR3 is built from 12 residues. Germline loops: CDR1 LNHDA, CDR2 SQIVND (reference sequence). In DNA form, the CDR3 reads TGTGCCAGTAGTCAGGGGGCATCTGGCTACACCTTC. It codes for CASSQGASGYTF.

This clonotype has just a few counts. The V call is TRBV28, the J call TRBJ2-7, with D maybe TRBD1 (5 bases). V shed 6 bases and J shed 4 bases, with 10 bases lying between them. Germline V gives CDR1 MDHEN, CDR2 SYDVKM. This CDR3 is 12 amino acids long. CDR3 sequence: CASRPPGYEQYF. In DNA, the CDR3 is TGTGCCAGCAGGCCCCCAGGGTACGAGCAGTACTTC. Full variable domain (outside the CDR3, taken from reference TRBV28 and TRBJ2-7): DVKVTQSSRYLVKRTGEKVFLECVQDMDHENMFWYRQDPGLGLRLIYFSYDVKMKEKGDIPEGYSVSREKKERFSLILESASTNQTSMYLCASRPPGYEQYFGPGTRLTVT.

The sample holds many counts of this clonotype. The DNA of the CDR3 is TGCAGTGCAACCGAAAGTGCTGGAAACACCATATATTTT. Translated: CSATESAGNTIYF. The gene calls are TRBV20-1 and TRBJ1-3; D ambiguous. The V gene lost 6 bases and the J gene lost 2 bases, with 11 bases spanning the gap. The CDR3 is 13 residues long. CDR1 is DFQATT and CDR2 is SNEGSKA in the germline V gene (reference sequence).

This clonotype came up many times. J is TRBJ2-7 and V is TRBV2, with 9 bases that match TRBD1. Germline V CDR1 and CDR2: SNHLY, FYNNEI. The CDR3 sequence is 11 residues long. V was clipped by 11 bases and J by 3 bases; unmatched bases: 2. The DNA for the CDR3 is TGTGCCGTGGACAGGGGCTACGAGCAGTACTTC. Encoded protein: CAVDRGYEQYF.

This clonotype was observed many times. The chain employs TRBV2 and TRBJ2-7, with D unclear. Germline assignment: CDR1 SNHLY and CDR2 FYNNEI. The CDR3 covers 12 residues. V lost 7 bases and J 2 bases, leaving 9 bases between the germline ends. This CDR3 is CASTVLPYEQYF. The CDR3 region has the DNA TGTGCCAGCACGGTCCTACCCTACGAGCAGTACTTC.

This clonotype was counted ten times or more. This chain uses TRBV10-3 with TRBJ1-6; TRBD1 aligns across 9 bases. The CDR3 sequence is 16 residues long. Germline V CDR1 and CDR2: ENHRY, SYGVKD. J gave up 7 bases and V 8 bases, and 12 bases lay outside the gene matches. DNA of the CDR3: TGTGCCATCGGGGCCGGGACAGGGAATCCAAATTCACCCCTCCACTTT. Encoded protein: CAIGAGTGNPNSPLHF.

The rearrangement links TRBV19 to TRBJ2-7; 10 bases fit TRBD1. V was pared by 5 bases and J by 2 bases, with 9 bases of the junction left unmatched. Germline V gene lookup returns CDR1 LNHDA and CDR2 SQIVND (reference sequence). This CDR3 has 16 residues. The CDR3 DNA reads as TGTGCCAGTAGTTCAGGACGGACAGGGGGAACCTACGAGCAGTACTTC. This encodes CASSSGRTGGTYEQYF. The complete variable domain, with remaining parts taken from reference TRBV19 and TRBJ2-7, reads DGGITQSPKYLFRKEGQNVTLSCEQNLNHDAMYWYRQDPGQGLRLIYYSQIVNDFQKGDIAEGYSVSREKKESFPLTVTSAQKNPTAFYLCASSSGRTGGTYEQYFGPGTRLTVT.